The 14 T cell receptor beta chains below were found in one sample sequenced in a study of cytomegalovirus exposure and HLA in healthy donors. Use of 60 Vbeta and 13 Jbeta primers characterized the PCR. Assay: immunoSEQ multiplex PCR; the TCRdb copy retains only in-frame clones and omits some. The table records some 120,000 clones, approximately 81% of them present only once. Sample: PBMCs. The source is a man younger than 35 in good health and CMV-seropositive.

As concerns this clone: Other DNA sequences of this sample code for an identical CDR3. J is TRBJ2-7 and V is TRBV6-1; TRBD2 is a possible D gene (5 bases). From germline, CDR1 is MNHNS and CDR2 SASEGT. The CDR3 is made up of 13 amino acids. Trimming stripped 3 bases from V and 0 bases from J, with 6 bases between. CDR3 nucleotides: TGTGCCAGCAGTGAGCGGGTCTCCTACGAGCAGTACTTC. Protein sequence: CASSERVSYEQYF.

This clone appeared once. The chain uses TRBV4-3 and TRBJ2-3; 11 bases match TRBD2. CDR1 LGHNA and CDR2 YSLEER come from the germline V gene. This CDR3 has 21 residues. V shed 0 bases, J shed 0 bases, and the junction held 14 bases outside the gene matches. The CDR3 nucleotides read TGCGCCAGCAGCCAAGAAATTTTTCTAGCGGGGGGATCGGTAAGCACAGATACGCAGTATTTT. This gives the protein CASSQEIFLAGGSVSTDTQYF.

The V gene is TRBV7-2, the J gene TRBJ2-1; a possible D gene is TRBD2 (7 bases). The V gene lost 6 bases and the J gene lost 12 bases, with 27 bases spanning the gap. There are 16 residues in the CDR3. Germline V gene sequence: CDR1 SGHTA, CDR2 FQGNSA. The CDR3 region has the DNA TGTGCCAGCAGTTCGGGGGGCGGGGAGGGCCCTCGGTGGCAGTTCTTC. This codes for CASSSGGGEGPRWQFF.

The chain employs TRBV4-3 and TRBJ2-1, with D perhaps TRBD2 (5 bases). The germline V gene encodes CDR1 LGHNA and CDR2 YSLEER. V dropped 4 bases and J dropped 7 bases, with 20 bases sitting between them. The CDR3 is 16 residues long. The CDR3: CASSLEGSLRGNEQFF. The CDR3 DNA follows: TGCGCCAGCAGCCTCGAGGGTTCACTTCGAGGGAATGAGCAGTTCTTC.

The V and J genes are TRBV21-1 and TRBJ1-1; TRBD1, the table's D call, was not compared with the DNA. TRBV21-1 constitutes a pseudogene. CDR3 length equals 13 residues. The CDR3 loop reads CAGGTGMNTEAFF. For the CDR3, the DNA is TGTGCCGGGGGGACAGGGATGAACACTGAAGCTTTCTTT.

This chain connects TRBV30 to TRBJ2-3; 11 positions match TRBD2. With 2 bases clipped from V and 4 bases from J, the junction kept 8 bases outside the gene matches. This CDR3 has 16 residues. Germline CDR1 and CDR2: GTSNPN and SVGIG (reference sequence). The CDR3 sequence: CAWSLGTSGFADTQYF. For the CDR3, the DNA is TGTGCCTGGAGTCTCGGGACTAGCGGATTTGCAGATACGCAGTATTTT.

This rearrangement joins TRBV5-1 to TRBJ2-2; 7 bases match TRBD1. Germline CDR1 reads SGHRS; CDR2 reads YFSETQ. V lost 0 bases, J lost 7 bases, and 9 bases stayed unmatched. The CDR3 contains 16 residues. CDR3 nucleotides: TGCGCCAGCAGCTTGGCGTTTGACAGGGCCGGCGGGGAGCTGTTTTTT. Translated: CASSLAFDRAGGELFF.

This clone was seen once. This chain links TRBV5-1 with TRBJ2-3; 8 positions match TRBD2. This CDR3 comprises 17 residues. Per germline, CDR1 SGHRS and CDR2 YFSETQ. V trimming: 0 bases; J trimming: 4 bases; junction bases outside the gene matches: 10. The CDR3 region is CASSLALGWRGADTQYF. Here the CDR3 DNA reads TGCGCCAGCAGCTTGGCCTTAGGTTGGCGGGGGGCAGATACGCAGTATTTT.

This clone was detected a few times. V is TRBV9 and J is TRBJ1-2, with D unclear. CDR1 and CDR2 (germline): SGDLS, YYNGEE. The CDR3 is 16 amino acids. V was shortened by 0 bases and J by 6 bases, with 18 bases between the two germline ends. The CDR3, as DNA: TGTGCCAGCAGCGTAGAGCAGAACCTCGAGGGCGATGGCTACACCTTC. Residues: CASSVEQNLEGDGYTF.

The chain recombines TRBV5-6 with TRBJ2-7, with TRBD1 matching over 10 bases. Germline assignment: CDR1 SGHDT and CDR2 YYEEEE. V was clipped by 4 bases and J by 7 bases; unmatched bases: 11. The CDR3 runs to 15 residues. Here the CDR3 reads CASSPSGQGVREQYF. CDR3 DNA: TGTGCCAGCAGCCCTTCCGGACAGGGGGTCCGGGAGCAGTACTTC.

The J gene is TRBJ1-2, the V gene TRBV7-2; D possibly corresponds to TRBD1 (6 bases). In germline, CDR1 is SGHTA, CDR2 FQGNSA. The germline V and J ends were trimmed by 2 bases and 6 bases, with 10 bases remaining between them. The CDR3 is 13 residues long. CDR3 DNA sequence: TGTGCCAGCAGCTTAACAGGGTATAATGGCTACACCTTC. Protein product: CASSLTGYNGYTF.

This clone was observed many times. The V call is TRBV6-4, the J call TRBJ2-3, with 11 positions matching TRBD2. Trimming cost V 4 bases and J 3 bases; bases outside gene matches: 0. Germline-derived CDR1 and CDR2 are MRHNA and SNTAGT. CDR3 length: 14 residues. The DNA for the CDR3 is TGTGCCAGCAGTGCTAGCGGGGGGACAGATACGCAGTATTTT. Its protein product is CASSASGGTDTQYF.

This clone was observed a single time. The chain carries TRBV19 and TRBJ1-1, with D unclear. The CDR3 runs to 13 residues. V shed 8 bases and J shed 5 bases, with 15 bases lying between them. Germline CDR1 and CDR2: LNHDA and SQIVND (reference sequence). DNA of the CDR3: TGTGCCAGTGAGCAGCCGGGGAGGACTGAAGCTTTCTTT. Protein sequence: CASEQPGRTEAFF.

V and J are TRBV11-2 and TRBJ1-6, with TRBD1 identical over 10 bases. CDR3 length: 16 amino acids. The trim removed 5 bases at V and 6 bases at J, leaving 7 bases unmatched. Germline V gene lookup returns CDR1 SGHAT and CDR2 FQNNGV. The CDR3 coding sequence is TGTGCCAGCAGCAGCAGGGGACAGGGGCGTAATTCACCCCTCCACTTT. It is translated as CASSSRGQGRNSPLHF.